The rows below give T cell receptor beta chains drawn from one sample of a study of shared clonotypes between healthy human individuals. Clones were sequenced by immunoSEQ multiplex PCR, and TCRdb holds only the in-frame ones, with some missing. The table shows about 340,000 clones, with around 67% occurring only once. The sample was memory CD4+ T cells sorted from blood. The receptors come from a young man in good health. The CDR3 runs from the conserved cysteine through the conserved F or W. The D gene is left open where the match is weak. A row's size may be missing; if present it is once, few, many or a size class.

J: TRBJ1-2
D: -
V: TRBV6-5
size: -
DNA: TGTGCCAGCAGTTACGGCAGGGGTTATGGCTACACCTTC
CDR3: CASSYGRGYGYTF

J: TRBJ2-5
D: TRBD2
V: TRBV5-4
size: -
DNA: TGTGCCAGCAGCCGGAGTGGGCGGCGGGAGGCGGAGACCCAGTACTTC
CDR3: CASSRSGRREAETQYF

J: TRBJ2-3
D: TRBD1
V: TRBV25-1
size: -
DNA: TGTGCCAGCAGCCTTGGGACAGGGGAGGCAGATACGCAGTATTTT
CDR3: CASSLGTGEADTQYF

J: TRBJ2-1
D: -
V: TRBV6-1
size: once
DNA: TGTGCCAGCAGTAGCGGCTGGGGGGAGCAGTTCTTC
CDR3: CASSSGWGEQFF

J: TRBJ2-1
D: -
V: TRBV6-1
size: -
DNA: TGTGCCAGCGATGGGTGGGGCCCCTACAATGAGCAGTTCTTC
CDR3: CASDGWGPYNEQFF

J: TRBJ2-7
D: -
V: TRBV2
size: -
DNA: TGTGCCAGCAGCAACAACGGCCGGGAGCAGTACTTC
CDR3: CASSNNGREQYF

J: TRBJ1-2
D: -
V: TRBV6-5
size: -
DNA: TGTGCCAGCAGTTACGGGAGGGACGCCCACTATGGCTACACCTTC
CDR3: CASSYGRDAHYGYTF

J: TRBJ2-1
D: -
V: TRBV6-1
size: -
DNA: TGTGCCAGCGAGGTAGACAGGAGCTCCTACAATGAGCAGTTCTTC
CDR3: CASEVDRSSYNEQFF

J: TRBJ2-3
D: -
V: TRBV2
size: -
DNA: TGTGCCAGCAATTTGGTACAGAGGGGCACAGATACGCAGTATTTT
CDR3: CASNLVQRGTDTQYF

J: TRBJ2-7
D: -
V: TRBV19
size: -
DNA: TGTGCCAGTAGTAAGGCCCCGGGTGTTGAGCAGTACTTC
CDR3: CASSKAPGVEQYF

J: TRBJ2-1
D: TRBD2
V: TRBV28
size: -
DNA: TGTGCCAGCAGTTTACCAAGACTAGCGGGACCCAATGAGCAGTTCTTC
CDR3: CASSLPRLAGPNEQFF

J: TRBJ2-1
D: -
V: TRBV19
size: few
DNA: TGTGCCAGTAGTATAGGATGGGATAGCGTCACTCAAAATGAGCAGTTCTTC
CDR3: CASSIGWDSVTQNEQFF

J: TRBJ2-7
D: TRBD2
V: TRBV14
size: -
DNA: TGTGCCAGCAGCCAAACGGGCGGGAGGGGTCGTTACGAGCAGTACTTC
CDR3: CASSQTGGRGRYEQYF

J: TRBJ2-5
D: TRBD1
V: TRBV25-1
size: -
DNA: TGTGCCAGCAGCTTCCTACCGGGACAGGGAGGAGAGACCCAGTACTTC
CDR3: CASSFLPGQGGETQYF

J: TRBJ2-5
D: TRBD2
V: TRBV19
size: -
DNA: TGTGCCAGTAGCCTTTCTAGCGGGAGAGGAGAGACCCAGTACTTC
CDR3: CASSLSSGRGETQYF

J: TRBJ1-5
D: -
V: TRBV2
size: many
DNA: TGTGCCAGCAGTGGTCACGGCCGATCTCAGCCCCAGCATTTT
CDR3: CASSGHGRSQPQHF

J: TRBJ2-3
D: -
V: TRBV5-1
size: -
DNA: TGCGCCAGCAGCTCCCTCCCCGGCACAGATACGCAGTATTTT
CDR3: CASSSLPGTDTQYF

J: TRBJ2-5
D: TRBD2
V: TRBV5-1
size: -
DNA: TGCGCCAGCAGCTTGGGACTAGCGGGAGGGCCCCGGGAGACCCAGTACTTC
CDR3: CASSLGLAGGPRETQYF

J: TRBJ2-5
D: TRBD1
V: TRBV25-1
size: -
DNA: TGTGCCAGCAGCACCATGAACTCGGGACAGGTCCCAGAGACCCAGTACTTC
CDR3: CASSTMNSGQVPETQYF

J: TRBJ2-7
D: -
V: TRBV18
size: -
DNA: TGTGCCAGCTCACAAGGATCTACGGGGGCCGAGCAGTACTTC
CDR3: CASSQGSTGAEQYF

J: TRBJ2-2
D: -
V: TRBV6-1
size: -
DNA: TGTGCCAGCAGTTTTCAGGGACGGACCGGGGAGCTGTTTTTT
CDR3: CASSFQGRTGELFF

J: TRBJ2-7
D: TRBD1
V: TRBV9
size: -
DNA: TGTGCCAGCAGCGTGGCCCCGGGACAGGGTTTCGAGCAGTACTTC
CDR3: CASSVAPGQGFEQYF

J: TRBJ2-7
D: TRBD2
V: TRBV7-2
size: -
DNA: TGTGCCAGCAGCTTAGCGCTTTCGGGGGAGGGTATATACGAGCAGTACTTC
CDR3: CASSLALSGEGIYEQYF

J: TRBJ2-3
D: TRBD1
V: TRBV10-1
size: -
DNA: TGCGCCAGCAGTACGGGACAGAACACAGATACGCAGTATTTT
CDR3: CASSTGQNTDTQYF

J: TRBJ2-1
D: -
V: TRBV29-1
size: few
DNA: TGCAGCGTTGGTGGCAGGGGGGCGAGCAATGAGCAGTTCTTC
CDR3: CSVGGRGASNEQFF

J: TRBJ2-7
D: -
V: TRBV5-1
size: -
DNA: TGCGCCAGCAGCTTCGGAGCGACAGGCCGGGTCAACGAGCAGTACTTC
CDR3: CASSFGATGRVNEQYF

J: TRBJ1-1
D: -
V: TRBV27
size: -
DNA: TGTGCCAGCAGTTTACGGGCGGGAATGAACACTGAAGCTTTCTTT
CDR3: CASSLRAGMNTEAFF

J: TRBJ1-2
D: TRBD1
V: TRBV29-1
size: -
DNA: TGCAGCGCAAACCAGGGACAGATCGGAGATGGCTACACCTTC
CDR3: CSANQGQIGDGYTF

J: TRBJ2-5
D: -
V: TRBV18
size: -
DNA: TGTGCCAGCACTATAGGGGTCCAAGAGACCCAGTACTTC
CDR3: CASTIGVQETQYF

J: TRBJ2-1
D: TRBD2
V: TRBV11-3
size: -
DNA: TGTGCCAGCAGCCCTTATAGCGGGGGTACCCCCAATGAGCAGTTCTTC
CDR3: CASSPYSGGTPNEQFF

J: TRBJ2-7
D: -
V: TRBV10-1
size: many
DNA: TGCGCCAGCCCCTTGGACTCCCACGAGCAGTACTTC
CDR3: CASPLDSHEQYF

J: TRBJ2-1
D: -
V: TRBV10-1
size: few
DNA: TGCGCCAGCGGGGCTGGGAGACGGGAGCAGTTCTTC
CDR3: CASGAGRREQFF

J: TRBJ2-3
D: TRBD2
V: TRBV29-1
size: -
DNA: TGCAGCGTTGAAGTTGGACTAGCGGGAGGGCCCGAAGATACGCAGTATTTT
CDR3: CSVEVGLAGGPEDTQYF